These T cell receptor beta chains were read from a single sample in a study of cytomegalovirus exposure and HLA in healthy donors. Clones were read by immunoSEQ multiplex PCR, and TCRdb kept only the in-frame ones, dropping some. The sample carries around 170,000 clones, around three quarters recorded once. What was sequenced was PBMCs. Receptors were obtained from a woman in her thirties or forties in good health and CMV-seronegative. Both conserved end residues are part of each CDR3. The D gene is left open where the match is weak. Not all rows give a size; the values are once, few, many and, for expanded clones, a class.

once	TRBV7-2	TRBJ2-7	TRBD2	TGTGCCAGCAGCCTCGGGCTAGCGGGGGCTTACGAGCAGTACTTC	CASSLGLAGAYEQYF
NA	TRBV7-9	TRBJ1-1	NA	TGTGCCAGCAGCTTATTCGGAGAGGTTGGAGCTTTCTTT	CASSLFGEVGAFF
NA	TRBV6-6	TRBJ2-3	TRBD2	TGTGCCAGCATTCAGGCTAGCGGGGGCACAGATACGCAGTATTTT	CASIQASGGTDTQYF
NA	TRBV19	TRBJ1-2	TRBD1	TGTGCCAGTAGTATTTTTAAGGGGGACAGACATCACTATGGCTACACCTTC	CASSIFKGDRHHYGYTF
NA	TRBV29-1	TRBJ1-4	NA	TGCAGCGTCCCCGGCGGGGTCACTAATGAAAAACTGTTTTTT	CSVPGGVTNEKLFF
NA	TRBV29-1	TRBJ2-5	TRBD2	TGCAGCGCTACTCGAGGGTGGGGACATGGCGCTAGCGGGGGTTTCCAAGAGACCCAGTACTTC	CSATRGWGHGASGGFQETQYF
NA	TRBV19	TRBJ1-6	NA	TGTGCCAGTAGTATTGAGGAGGGGAAAAATTCACCCCTCCACTTT	CASSIEEGKNSPLHF
NA	TRBV28	TRBJ2-1	TRBD2	TGTGCCAGCACCCAACTTATGACTAGAGCGGGGTTCTCTGGGGATGAGCAGTTCTTC	CASTQLMTRAGFSGDEQFF
NA	TRBV7-9	TRBJ1-1	NA	TGTGCCAGCAGCTTCCACAGTGCCGCTGAAGCTTTCTTT	CASSFHSAAEAFF
NA	TRBV7-2	TRBJ2-1	TRBD2	TGTGCCAGCAGGGAAAAAAAGGGGCTAGCGGCGGGCAATGAGCAGTTCTTC	CASREKKGLAAGNEQFF
NA	TRBV11-3	TRBJ2-7	TRBD1	TGTGCCAGCACCCCGGGCCCGGGACAGGGTTTTATCGAGCAGTACTTC	CASTPGPGQGFIEQYF
NA	TRBV11-2	TRBJ2-5	TRBD1	TGTGCCAGCAGCTTCGTGTTACAGGGGGGTCGGGAGACCCAGTACTTC	CASSFVLQGGRETQYF
NA	TRBV7-2	TRBJ2-2	NA	TGTGCCAGCAGCGTCTCGCCAAACTACTACACCGGGGAGCTGTTTTTT	CASSVSPNYYTGELFF
NA	TRBV4-1	TRBJ2-1	TRBD1	TGCGCCAGCAGCCAAGATCTGACAGGGGGCATCGACAATGAGCAGTTCTTC	CASSQDLTGGIDNEQFF
NA	TRBV19	TRBJ1-1	NA	TGTGCCATCAGAAGGGAAGGGGGAGAAGCTTTCTTT	CAIRREGGEAFF
few	TRBV5-1	TRBJ1-1	NA	TGCGCCAGCAGCTCAACTAACACTGAAGCTTTCTTT	CASSSTNTEAFF
NA	TRBV7-9	TRBJ2-3	NA	TGTGCCAGCAGCCCAATGGATACGCAGTATTTT	CASSPMDTQYF
NA	TRBV15	TRBJ1-6	NA	TGTGCCACCAGCAGAGATCTGGCGGATAATTCACCCCTCCACTTT	CATSRDLADNSPLHF
NA	TRBV5-4	TRBJ1-2	NA	TGTGCCAGCAGCTTGGCGGGGGTGGACTACACCTTC	CASSLAGVDYTF
NA	TRBV28	TRBJ1-2	TRBD1	TGTGCCAGCAGCACCTTATGGGGACAGGGAGATGGCTACCCCTTC	CASSTLWGQGDGYPF
NA	TRBV10-3	TRBJ2-7	TRBD2	TGTGCCATCAGCGCGGCGGGGGGCGAGCAGTACTTC	CAISAAGGEQYF
NA	TRBV6-5	TRBJ2-5	TRBD2	TGTGCCAGCAGTTACGCCGGGGGGACCCAAGAGACCCAGTACTTC	CASSYAGGTQETQYF
NA	TRBV7-8	TRBJ1-2	TRBD1	TGTGCCAGCAGCGCGCATTCCGGGACAGGGGTCGCCGGCGGCTACACCTTC	CASSAHSGTGVAGGYTF
NA	TRBV5-1	TRBJ2-3	NA	TGCGCCACCGCCTCGGGGGGCACAGATACGCAGTATTTT	CATASGGTDTQYF
NA	TRBV21-1	TRBJ2-5	NA	TGTGCCAGCAGCAAAGGAAGGGGGACGGTCCAAGACGATACCCAGTACTTC	CASSKGRGTVQDDTQYF
many	TRBV6-1	TRBJ1-1	NA	TGTGCCAGCAGGGAGGACAGGAACACTGAAGCTTTCTTT	CASREDRNTEAFF
NA	TRBV27	TRBJ2-1	NA	TGTGCCAGCAGACAGGGTACCTACAATGAGCAGTTCTTC	CASRQGTYNEQFF
NA	TRBV28	TRBJ2-7	TRBD1	TGTGCCAGCAACATCCCCGGGACAGGCTTCTACGAGCAGTACTTC	CASNIPGTGFYEQYF
NA	TRBV9	TRBJ2-7	NA	TGTGCCAGCAGCGTAGATGGCAGGGGATACGAGCAGTACTTC	CASSVDGRGYEQYF
NA	TRBV21-1	TRBJ1-5	NA	TGTGCCAGCAGCAACCCGAAACAGTCCGGAGCAGGGAACTATAGCAATCAGCCCCAGCATTTT	CASSNPKQSGAGNYSNQPQHF
NA	TRBV29-1	TRBJ1-2	TRBD1	TGCAGCGCGGTACCGGGACAGAACTATGGCTACACCTTC	CSAVPGQNYGYTF
NA	TRBV14	TRBJ2-7	TRBD2	TGTGCCAGCAGTCCCCGGCGGGGGGGAGGTGAGCAGTACTTC	CASSPRRGGGEQYF
NA	TRBV10-3	TRBJ1-6	TRBD1	TGTGCCATCAGTGAGCCGCCGGGACAGGAGACCTCTAATTCACCCCTCCACTTT	CAISEPPGQETSNSPLHF
NA	TRBV27	TRBJ1-2	TRBD1	TGTGCCAGCAGTTTTTTGGGACAGACAAACTATGGCTACACCTTC	CASSFLGQTNYGYTF
NA	TRBV2	TRBJ2-5	TRBD2	TGTGCCAGCTCTACTTCGGCGGGGGGGGAGACCCAGTACTTC	CASSTSAGGETQYF
NA	TRBV9	TRBJ2-5	NA	TGTGCCAGCAGCTCCCTACCGGAGACCCAGTACTTC	CASSSLPETQYF
NA	TRBV5-1	TRBJ1-6	TRBD1	TGCGCCAGCAGCTTGGTACAGGGGAGCTCCTATAATTCACCCCTCCACTTT	CASSLVQGSSYNSPLHF
NA	TRBV9	TRBJ1-4	TRBD1	TGTGCCAGCAGCGTACAGGGGGCAACTAATGAAAAACTGTTTTTT	CASSVQGATNEKLFF